Listed here are 4 T cell receptor beta chains from one sample, sequenced in a study of post-analysis software for immune sequencing data. These receptors have no identified antigens. The study, taken as a whole, reports: Four to six TRBV segments, including TRBV5-6, TRBV5-1 and TRBV20-1, were more frequent in patients than controls.

Researchers reported that TCR beta cDNA libraries carried unique molecular identifiers. TCRdb re-called the PCR reads through MiXCR, storing one row per CDR3 protein. The data contain roughly 580,000 distinct CDR3 sequences, roughly 47% of them singletons. The sample comprised blood. The receptors were gathered from a girl aged 5-17 years with multiple sclerosis.

This clonotype appeared a few times. The chain joins TRBV10-3 to TRBJ2-1; 9 bases are a match to TRBD2. CDR1 and CDR2 (germline): ENHRY, SYGVKD. The CDR3 sequence is 16 residues long. V lost 0 bases to trimming and J lost 1 base; unmatched junction nucleotides: 1. The CDR3 region has the DNA TGTGCCATCAGTGAGTCTAGCGGGAGATCCTACAATGAGCAGTTCTTC. This translates into CAISESSGRSYNEQFF.

This clonotype was counted only a few times. In nucleotides, the CDR3 is TGTGCCAGCAGACTTAGCGTAAACTCCTACGAGCAGTACTTC. This gives the protein CASRLSVNSYEQYF. The chain recombines TRBV12-3 or TRBV12-4 with TRBJ2-4, with D tentatively TRBD2 (5 bases). The J call may not be correct, given that the DNA end is closer to TRBJ2-7. The CDR3 covers 14 residues.

This clonotype came up once. The rearrangement links TRBV20-1 to TRBJ1-4; TRBD1 agrees at 9 bases. The ends lost 4 bases at V and 8 bases at J; junction bases unmatched: 8. Germline CDR1 reads DFQATT; CDR2 reads SNEGSKA (reference sequence). The CDR3 contains 14 residues. The CDR3 nucleotides read TGCAGTGCTAACGGACAGGGGAGAGGGGAAAAACTGTTTTTT. Residues: CSANGQGRGEKLFF.

This clonotype was counted a few times. The gene calls are TRBV12-3 or TRBV12-4 and TRBJ2-3; weak D call: TRBD2 (5 bases). The CDR3 has 12 amino acids. V was shortened by 1 base and J by 10 bases, with 9 bases between the two germline ends. The CDR3 region is CASSLGTSSQYF. CDR3 nucleotide sequence: TGTGCCAGCAGTTTAGGGACTTCTTCGCAGTATTTT.